This T cell receptor beta chain was captured by sequencing in a study of OX40 agonist ivuxolimab in advanced cancers. Notes on the research overall: The costimulatory receptor OX40 (CD134) was targeted by ivuxolimab, a fully human IgG2 agonistic monoclonal antibody. Intravenous ivuxolimab was administered to patients every 2 weeks at six dose levels: 0.01, 0.1, 0.3, 1.5, 3 and 10 mg/kg. The paper covers the monotherapy dose-escalation part of the phase I ivuxolimab trial, which included N ≈ 50 patients. Peripheral TCRbeta sequencing was intended to test whether TCR sequence diversity was altered and clonal T-cell expansion was caused by ivuxolimab. Among the roughly 52 dose-escalation patients, roughly 20 had hepatocellular carcinoma, around 15 melanoma, 9 renal cell carcinoma and 9 head and neck cancer. Three dose-escalation patients achieved partial responses, one with hepatocellular carcinoma and two with cutaneous melanoma. The dose-escalation cohort was around 84% male with a mean age of about 60 years, ranging from roughly 23 to 90. Prior anti-PD-1, anti-PD-L1 or anti-CTLA-4 therapy was permitted, and checkpoint inhibitors had been received by more than 35% of dose-escalation patients. Broader findings and caveats from the paper: At doses of 0.1 to 3.0 mg/kg, clonal expansion of both CD4+ and CD8+ T cells in blood was seen between baseline and week 6. After ivuxolimab, more expanded clones were found on average in CD8+ T cells than in CD4+ T cells. Low levels of normalized T-cell clonal expansion were also seen in some patients who did not respond. Which antigens the clonally expanded peripheral T cells were specific for was not determined. In the 0.1-3.0 mg/kg groups, partial responders had among the lowest normalized peripheral clonal expansion, particularly in CD8+ T cells.

The trial excluded patients who had a history of autoimmune disease or were on systemic immunosuppression. Peripheral blood for TCR sequencing was drawn from every dose cohort at baseline, at cycle 4 day 1 and at cycle 7 day 1. Samples came from an open-label, multicenter, first-in-human phase I dose-escalation trial of ivuxolimab. Adults with locally advanced or metastatic melanoma, renal cell carcinoma, hepatocellular carcinoma or head and neck squamous cell carcinoma were enrolled in the trial. Before TCR sequencing, CD4+ and CD8+ T cells were separately sorted from peripheral blood. On this clone itself: Its antigen remains unidentified. Base qualities are not provided; no much larger clone lies one nucleotide away.

The junction shows trimming of 3 bases on V and 4 bases on J, and the gene matches do not reach 9 bases of it. Via the germline V gene, CDR1 is SQVTM and CDR2 ANQGSEA. The CDR3 sequence holds 15 residues, the cysteine and phenylalanine included. Of all the DNA, just the CDR3 is kept, 45 bases in frame from base 1. Genomic DNA was extracted from sorted cells for sequencing of the TCRbeta CDR3 region. The immunoSEQ Assay was used to sequence the TCRbeta CDR3 regions. TCRdb's version of the immuneACCESS table is confined to in-frame rearrangements and falls short of the full clone set. An unresolved V gene accounts for under half of the shortfall where checked; the remainder is of unknown origin. The sample includes roughly 79,000 clones, with less than 95% observed a single time. The ten largest account for roughly 11% of the sample.

The source material was CD4+ or CD8+ T cells sorted from blood, sampled in a trial of the OX40 agonist ivuxolimab. The TCR comes from an adult with an advanced solid tumor such as melanoma, head and neck, liver or kidney cancer. The chain couples TRBV29-1 to TRBJ2-1; TRBD1 agrees with 7 junctional bases. The sequence in DNA is TGCAGCGTTGAGGACCGGGACAGCAATTACAATGAGCAGTTCTTC. It translates as CSVEDRDSNYNEQFF.